The rows below give T cell receptor beta chains drawn from one sample of a study of T cell responses to AZD1222 COVID-19 vaccine. Generated by immunoSEQ multiplex PCR, the TCRdb table keeps only in-frame clones and is missing some. The repertoire has about 160,000 clones, around 94% of them found once; the top ten carry approximately 5.5%. This sample comprised peripheral blood, obtained 28 days after the second AZD1222 dose. These receptors were collected from an adult who received the AZD1222 COVID-19 vaccine. The CDR3 runs from the conserved cysteine through the conserved F or W. Fields, in order: CDR3 protein, CDR3 DNA, clone size, V gene, J gene, D gene. The D gene is left open where the match is weak. Some rows mark clone size as missing; the rest say once, few, many or name a class of expanded clone.

CDR3aa: CAWSDHPSYNEQFF; CDR3nt: TGTGCCTGGAGTGACCACCCCTCCTACAATGAGCAGTTCTTC; abundance: NA; v_gene: TRBV30; j_gene: TRBJ2-1; d_gene: NA
CDR3aa: CASSPGQVYGYTF; CDR3nt: TGTGCCAGCTCACCCGGACAGGTTTATGGCTACACCTTC; abundance: NA; v_gene: TRBV18; j_gene: TRBJ1-2; d_gene: TRBD1
CDR3aa: CASSESWETQYF; CDR3nt: TGTGCCAGCAGTGAAAGTTGGGAGACCCAGTACTTC; abundance: NA; v_gene: TRBV2; j_gene: TRBJ2-5; d_gene: NA
CDR3aa: CASPRGGETQYF; CDR3nt: TGTGCCAGCCCCCGCGGCGGGGAGACCCAGTACTTC; abundance: once; v_gene: TRBV6-8; j_gene: TRBJ2-5; d_gene: NA
CDR3aa: CASSTDRGNEQYF; CDR3nt: TGTGCCAGCAGCACGGACAGGGGAAACGAGCAGTACTTC; abundance: NA; v_gene: TRBV7-9; j_gene: TRBJ2-7; d_gene: TRBD1
CDR3aa: CASSFGGFGTGNTIYF; CDR3nt: TGTGCCAGCAGCTTCGGAGGATTCGGGACTGGAAACACCATATATTTT; abundance: once; v_gene: TRBV11-1; j_gene: TRBJ1-3; d_gene: NA
CDR3aa: CAWSQTSGSTDTQYF; CDR3nt: TGTGCCTGGAGTCAAACTAGCGGGAGTACAGATACGCAGTATTTT; abundance: NA; v_gene: TRBV30; j_gene: TRBJ2-3; d_gene: TRBD2
CDR3aa: CASSLENVNTEAFF; CDR3nt: TGCGCCAGCAGCTTGGAGAATGTGAACACTGAAGCTTTCTTT; abundance: NA; v_gene: TRBV5-1; j_gene: TRBJ1-1; d_gene: NA
CDR3aa: CASSPPSGSLGYNEQFF; CDR3nt: TGTGCCAGCTCACCTCCTAGCGGGAGTTTGGGATACAATGAGCAGTTCTTC; abundance: NA; v_gene: TRBV18; j_gene: TRBJ2-1; d_gene: TRBD2
CDR3aa: CASSQDHLGANYGYIF; CDR3nt: TGTGCCAGCAGCCAAGACCATCTGGGAGCTAACTATGGCTACATCTTC; abundance: few; v_gene: TRBV4-2; j_gene: TRBJ1-2; d_gene: NA
CDR3aa: CASSLGSLVGDTQYF; CDR3nt: TGTGCCAGCAGCTTAGGATCGCTCGTAGGAGATACGCAGTATTTT; abundance: once; v_gene: TRBV7-2; j_gene: TRBJ2-3; d_gene: NA
CDR3aa: CASSKVRSSGCRSSYNEQFF; CDR3nt: TGTGCCAGCAGCAAAGTTAGGTCTAGCGGTTGCCGGAGCTCCTACAATGAGCAGTTCTTC; abundance: NA; v_gene: TRBV21-1; j_gene: TRBJ2-1; d_gene: NA
CDR3aa: CTSSQVRGWETQYF; CDR3nt: TGCACCAGCAGCCAGGTCAGGGGATGGGAGACCCAGTACTTC; abundance: NA; v_gene: TRBV1; j_gene: TRBJ2-5; d_gene: NA
CDR3aa: CASSSRQGRGEQYF; CDR3nt: TGTGCCAGCAGCTCTAGACAGGGACGGGGGGAGCAGTACTTC; abundance: NA; v_gene: TRBV7-8; j_gene: TRBJ2-7; d_gene: NA
CDR3aa: CASSPGGEAKNIQYF; CDR3nt: TGTGCCAGTAGTCCGGGAGGAGAGGCCAAAAACATTCAGTACTTC; abundance: NA; v_gene: TRBV19; j_gene: TRBJ2-4; d_gene: TRBD2
CDR3aa: CASSLATGDEAFF; CDR3nt: TGTGCCAGCAGCCTCGCGACAGGGGATGAGGCTTTCTTT; abundance: NA; v_gene: TRBV5-4; j_gene: TRBJ1-1; d_gene: TRBD1
CDR3aa: CASSSWLAGVNEQFF; CDR3nt: TGTGCCAGCAGCTCCTGGCTAGCGGGAGTGAATGAGCAGTTCTTC; abundance: NA; v_gene: TRBV7-9; j_gene: TRBJ2-1; d_gene: TRBD2
CDR3aa: CASTKWGSANTEAFF; CDR3nt: TGTGCCAGTACTAAATGGGGGAGTGCGAACACTGAAGCTTTCTTT; abundance: NA; v_gene: TRBV19; j_gene: TRBJ1-1; d_gene: NA
CDR3aa: CASTSDRLNTEAFF; CDR3nt: TGTGCCAGTACCTCGGACAGGTTGAACACTGAAGCTTTCTTT; abundance: NA; v_gene: TRBV19; j_gene: TRBJ1-1; d_gene: TRBD1
CDR3aa: CASSPDRRYTGELFF; CDR3nt: TGTGCCAGCAGCCCCGACAGGCGGTACACCGGGGAGCTGTTTTTT; abundance: NA; v_gene: TRBV7-2; j_gene: TRBJ2-2; d_gene: NA
CDR3aa: CASSRGYEQFF; CDR3nt: TGTGCCAGCAGCCGAGGTTATGAGCAGTTCTTC; abundance: NA; v_gene: TRBV7-9; j_gene: TRBJ2-1; d_gene: NA
CDR3aa: CASSLYIGTTTGELFF; CDR3nt: TGTGCCAGCAGCTTGTATATAGGGACAACTACCGGGGAGCTGTTTTTT; abundance: NA; v_gene: TRBV5-6; j_gene: TRBJ2-2; d_gene: NA
CDR3aa: CASSPSSFGTSFNNEQFF; CDR3nt: TGTGCCAGCTCACCATCGAGTTTCGGGACTAGCTTTAACAATGAGCAGTTCTTC; abundance: NA; v_gene: TRBV18; j_gene: TRBJ2-1; d_gene: TRBD2
CDR3aa: CASSLAGLAGAGDEQFF; CDR3nt: TGTGCCAGCAGCTTAGCGGGACTAGCGGGAGCGGGGGATGAGCAGTTCTTC; abundance: NA; v_gene: TRBV11-2; j_gene: TRBJ2-1; d_gene: TRBD2
CDR3aa: CASSYSGGSYEQYF; CDR3nt: TGTGCCAGCAGTTACTCGGGGGGCTCCTACGAGCAGTACTTC; abundance: NA; v_gene: TRBV6-5; j_gene: TRBJ2-7; d_gene: NA
CDR3aa: CASSLVAGATHNEQFF; CDR3nt: TGTGCCAGCAGCTTAGTAGCGGGAGCGACGCACAATGAGCAGTTCTTC; abundance: NA; v_gene: TRBV11-3; j_gene: TRBJ2-1; d_gene: TRBD2
CDR3aa: CASSLVPAGGPGEQFF; CDR3nt: TGTGCCAGCAGCTTAGTACCAGCGGGAGGGCCTGGCGAGCAGTTCTTC; abundance: NA; v_gene: TRBV7-2; j_gene: TRBJ2-1; d_gene: TRBD2
CDR3aa: CAWSGALNTEAFF; CDR3nt: TGTGCCTGGAGTGGAGCGTTGAACACTGAAGCTTTCTTT; abundance: NA; v_gene: TRBV30; j_gene: TRBJ1-1; d_gene: NA
CDR3aa: CSASWYIGQGDNEQFF; CDR3nt: TGCAGTGCTAGTTGGTATATAGGACAGGGAGACAATGAGCAGTTCTTC; abundance: NA; v_gene: TRBV20-1; j_gene: TRBJ2-1; d_gene: TRBD1
CDR3aa: CASSGQVNYGYTF; CDR3nt: TGTGCCAGCAGTGGACAGGTTAACTATGGCTACACCTTC; abundance: NA; v_gene: TRBV2; j_gene: TRBJ1-2; d_gene: NA
CDR3aa: CASSEGWEGLNEQFF; CDR3nt: TGCGCCAGCAGTGAGGGGTGGGAGGGCCTCAATGAGCAGTTCTTC; abundance: once; v_gene: TRBV10-1; j_gene: TRBJ2-1; d_gene: TRBD2
CDR3aa: CASSFYGTSHYEQYF; CDR3nt: TGTGCCAGCAGCTTCTACGGGACGTCCCACTACGAGCAGTACTTC; abundance: NA; v_gene: TRBV7-9; j_gene: TRBJ2-7; d_gene: NA
CDR3aa: CSVDRQFKGYSGNTIYF; CDR3nt: TGCAGCGTTGACCGGCAGTTCAAGGGTTACTCTGGAAACACCATATATTTT; abundance: NA; v_gene: TRBV29-1; j_gene: TRBJ1-3; d_gene: NA
CDR3aa: CATAPPTGGGYEQYF; CDR3nt: TGTGCCACCGCACCTCCTACAGGGGGCGGCTACGAGCAGTACTTC; abundance: few; v_gene: TRBV28; j_gene: TRBJ2-7; d_gene: TRBD1
CDR3aa: CASSLTGGLNEQFF; CDR3nt: TGTGCCAGCAGCTTAACGGGAGGGCTCAATGAGCAGTTCTTC; abundance: NA; v_gene: TRBV7-8; j_gene: TRBJ2-1; d_gene: TRBD2
CDR3aa: CASSLWVDRNYEQYF; CDR3nt: TGTGCCAGCAGCTTATGGGTGGACAGAAACTACGAGCAGTACTTC; abundance: NA; v_gene: TRBV7-2; j_gene: TRBJ2-7; d_gene: NA
CDR3aa: CASSSGGKDRAYEQYF; CDR3nt: TGTGCCAGCAGCTCAGGAGGGAAGGACAGGGCCTACGAGCAGTACTTC; abundance: NA; v_gene: TRBV9; j_gene: TRBJ2-7; d_gene: TRBD1
CDR3aa: CASRGLGYGYTF; CDR3nt: TGTGCCAGCAGGGGGCTGGGCTATGGCTACACCTTC; abundance: NA; v_gene: TRBV9; j_gene: TRBJ1-2; d_gene: NA
CDR3aa: CASQRDFNEQFF; CDR3nt: TGTGCCAGCCAAAGGGACTTCAATGAGCAGTTCTTC; abundance: NA; v_gene: TRBV2; j_gene: TRBJ2-1; d_gene: NA
CDR3aa: CASSQGLAKNIQYF; CDR3nt: TGTGCCAGCAGCCAAGGACTAGCCAAAAACATTCAGTACTTC; abundance: NA; v_gene: TRBV3-1/TRBV3-2; j_gene: TRBJ2-4; d_gene: NA
CDR3aa: CASSGDRGLLGYTF; CDR3nt: TGTGCCAGCAGCGGAGACAGGGGGCTCCTAGGCTACACCTTC; abundance: NA; v_gene: TRBV9; j_gene: TRBJ1-2; d_gene: TRBD1
CDR3aa: CASSDNTEAFF; CDR3nt: TGTGCCAGCAGCGACAACACTGAAGCTTTCTTT; abundance: NA; v_gene: TRBV2; j_gene: TRBJ1-1; d_gene: NA
CDR3aa: CASSSGLAGVIYEQYF; CDR3nt: TGTGCCAGCAGTTCCGGACTAGCGGGAGTGATATACGAGCAGTACTTC; abundance: NA; v_gene: TRBV28; j_gene: TRBJ2-7; d_gene: TRBD2
CDR3aa: CASTWTGGISGYTF; CDR3nt: TGCGCCAGCACCTGGACAGGGGGCATCAGTGGCTACACCTTC; abundance: NA; v_gene: TRBV5-1; j_gene: TRBJ1-2; d_gene: TRBD1
CDR3aa: CAISESIAAQFF; CDR3nt: TGTGCCATCAGTGAGTCGATAGCGGCGCAGTTCTTC; abundance: few; v_gene: TRBV10-3; j_gene: TRBJ2-1; d_gene: NA
CDR3aa: CASSPESSGNTTYF; CDR3nt: TGCGCCAGCAGCCCGGAGAGCTCTGGAAACACCACATATTTT; abundance: NA; v_gene: TRBV5-1; j_gene: TRBJ1-3; d_gene: NA
CDR3aa: CASSYPGELFF; CDR3nt: TGTGCCAGCAGTTACCCCGGGGAGCTGTTTTTT; abundance: once; v_gene: TRBV6-2/TRBV6-3; j_gene: TRBJ2-2; d_gene: NA
CDR3aa: CASSPLAVMNTEAFF; CDR3nt: TGTGCCAGCTCACCCCTGGCGGTAATGAACACTGAAGCTTTCTTT; abundance: NA; v_gene: TRBV18; j_gene: TRBJ1-1; d_gene: NA
CDR3aa: CASSQVGPLHF; CDR3nt: TGTGCCAGCAGCCAAGTGGGGCCCCTCCACTTT; abundance: NA; v_gene: TRBV3-1/TRBV3-2; j_gene: TRBJ1-6; d_gene: NA
CDR3aa: CASSPGTVFF; CDR3nt: TGTGCCAGCTCACCAGGGACGGTCTTCTTT; abundance: NA; v_gene: TRBV18; j_gene: TRBJ1-1; d_gene: NA
CDR3aa: CASSQGRGSNQPQHF; CDR3nt: TGTGCCAGCAGCCAAGGGCGGGGGAGCAATCAGCCCCAGCATTTT; abundance: NA; v_gene: TRBV3-1/TRBV3-2; j_gene: TRBJ1-5; d_gene: NA
CDR3aa: CASSERGEYNEQFF; CDR3nt: TGTGCCAGCAGTGAAAGGGGGGAGTACAATGAGCAGTTCTTC; abundance: NA; v_gene: TRBV2; j_gene: TRBJ2-1; d_gene: NA
CDR3aa: CASSVAGLSYNEQFF; CDR3nt: TGTGCCAGCAGCGTAGCTGGGCTCTCCTACAATGAGCAGTTCTTC; abundance: once; v_gene: TRBV9; j_gene: TRBJ2-1; d_gene: NA
CDR3aa: CASSLTGSTYEQYF; CDR3nt: TGCGCCAGCAGCTTGACAGGGAGTACCTACGAGCAGTACTTC; abundance: NA; v_gene: TRBV5-1; j_gene: TRBJ2-7; d_gene: NA
CDR3aa: CASSAGSGAFF; CDR3nt: TGTGCCAGCAGTGCGGGGTCGGGGGCTTTCTTT; abundance: NA; v_gene: TRBV12-3/TRBV12-4; j_gene: TRBJ1-1; d_gene: NA
CDR3aa: CASSAGTSSLKAFF; CDR3nt: TGTGCCAGCAGTGCCGGGACGAGCTCTCTGAAGGCTTTCTTT; abundance: NA; v_gene: TRBV6-2/TRBV6-3; j_gene: TRBJ1-1; d_gene: NA
CDR3aa: CASSPGRNTGELFF; CDR3nt: TGTGCCAGCTCACCGGGGAGAAACACCGGGGAGCTGTTTTTT; abundance: NA; v_gene: TRBV18; j_gene: TRBJ2-2; d_gene: NA
CDR3aa: CASRSQPQESNEQFF; CDR3nt: TGCGCCAGCAGATCCCAACCCCAGGAATCGAATGAGCAGTTCTTC; abundance: few; v_gene: TRBV5-1; j_gene: TRBJ2-1; d_gene: NA
CDR3aa: CASSFSHRQINTEAFF; CDR3nt: TGTGCCAGCAGTTTTTCCCACAGGCAGATTAACACTGAAGCTTTCTTT; abundance: NA; v_gene: TRBV27; j_gene: TRBJ1-1; d_gene: NA